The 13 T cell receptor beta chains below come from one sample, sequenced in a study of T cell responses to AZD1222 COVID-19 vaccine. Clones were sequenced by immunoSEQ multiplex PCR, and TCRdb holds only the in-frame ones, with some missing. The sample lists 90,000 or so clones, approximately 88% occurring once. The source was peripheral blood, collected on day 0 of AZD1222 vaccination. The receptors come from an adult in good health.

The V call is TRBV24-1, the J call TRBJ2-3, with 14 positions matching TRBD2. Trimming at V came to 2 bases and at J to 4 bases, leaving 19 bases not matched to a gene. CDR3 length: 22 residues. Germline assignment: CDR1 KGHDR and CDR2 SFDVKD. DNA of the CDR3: TGTGCCACCAGTGATTCCCCCCGAGGACTAGCGGGAGGCGCGTTGTCCCCAGATACGCAGTATTTT. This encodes CATSDSPRGLAGGALSPDTQYF.

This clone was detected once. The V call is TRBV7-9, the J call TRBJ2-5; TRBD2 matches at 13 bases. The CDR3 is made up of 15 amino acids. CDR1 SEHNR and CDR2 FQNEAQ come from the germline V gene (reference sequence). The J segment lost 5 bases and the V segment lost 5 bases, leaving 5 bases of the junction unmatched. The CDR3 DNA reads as TGTGCCAGCAGCGGACTAGCGGGAGTCCTGGAGACCCAGTACTTC. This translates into CASSGLAGVLETQYF.

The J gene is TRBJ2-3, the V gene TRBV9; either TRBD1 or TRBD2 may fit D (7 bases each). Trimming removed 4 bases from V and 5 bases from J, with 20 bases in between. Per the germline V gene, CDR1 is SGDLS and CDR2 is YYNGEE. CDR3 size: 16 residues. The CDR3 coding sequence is TGTGCCAGCAGCTTCCGGGCAGGGGGGGGCAGAGATACGCAGTATTTT. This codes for CASSFRAGGGRDTQYF.

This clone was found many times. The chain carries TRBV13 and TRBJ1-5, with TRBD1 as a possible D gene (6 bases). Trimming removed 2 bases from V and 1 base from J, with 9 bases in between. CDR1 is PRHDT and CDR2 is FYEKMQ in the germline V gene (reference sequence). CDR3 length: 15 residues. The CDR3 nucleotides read TGTGCCAGCAGCTTATGGGGGGCAAGCAATCAGCCCCAGCATTTT. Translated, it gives CASSLWGASNQPQHF. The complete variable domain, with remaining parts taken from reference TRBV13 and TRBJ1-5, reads AAGVIQSPRHLIKEKRETATLKCYPIPRHDTVYWYQQGPGQDPQFLISFYEKMQSDKGSIPDRFSAQQFSDYHSELNMSSLELGDSALYFCASSLWGASNQPQHFGDGTRLSIL.

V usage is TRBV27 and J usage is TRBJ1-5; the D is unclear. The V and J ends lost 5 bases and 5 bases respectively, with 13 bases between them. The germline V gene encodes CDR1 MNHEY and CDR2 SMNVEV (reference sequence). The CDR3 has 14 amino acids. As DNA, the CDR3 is TGTGCCAGCAGTCCCCTCGTGCGTGATCAGCCCCAGCATTTT. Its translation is CASSPLVRDQPQHF.

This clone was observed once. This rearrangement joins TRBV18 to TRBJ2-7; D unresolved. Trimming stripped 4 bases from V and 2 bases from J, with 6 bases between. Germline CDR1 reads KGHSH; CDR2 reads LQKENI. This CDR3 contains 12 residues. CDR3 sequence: CASSRETYEQYF. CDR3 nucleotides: TGTGCCAGCTCACGAGAGACCTACGAGCAGTACTTC.

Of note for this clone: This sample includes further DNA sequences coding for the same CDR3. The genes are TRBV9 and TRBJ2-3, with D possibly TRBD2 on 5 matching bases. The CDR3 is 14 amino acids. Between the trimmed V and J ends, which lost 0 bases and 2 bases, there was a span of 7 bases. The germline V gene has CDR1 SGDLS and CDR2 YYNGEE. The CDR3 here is CASSVGELTDTQYF. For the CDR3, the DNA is TGTGCCAGCAGCGTAGGGGAGCTCACAGATACGCAGTATTTT.

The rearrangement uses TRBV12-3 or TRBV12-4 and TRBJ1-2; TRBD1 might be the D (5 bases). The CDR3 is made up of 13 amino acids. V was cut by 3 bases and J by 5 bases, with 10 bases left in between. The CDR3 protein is CASSLGVGYGYTF. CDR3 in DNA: TGTGCCAGCAGTTTGGGGGTAGGGTATGGCTACACCTTC.

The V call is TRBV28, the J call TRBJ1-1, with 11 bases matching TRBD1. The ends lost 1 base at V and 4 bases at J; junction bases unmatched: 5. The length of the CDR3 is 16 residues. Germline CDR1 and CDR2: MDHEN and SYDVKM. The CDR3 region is CASSLLTGQGGTEAFF. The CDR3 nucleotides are TGTGCCAGCAGTTTATTAACGGGACAGGGGGGCACTGAAGCTTTCTTT. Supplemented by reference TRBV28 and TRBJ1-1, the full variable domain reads DVKVTQSSRYLVKRTGEKVFLECVQDMDHENMFWYRQDPGLGLRLIYFSYDVKMKEKGDIPEGYSVSREKKERFSLILESASTNQTSMYLCASSLLTGQGGTEAFFGQGTRLTVV.

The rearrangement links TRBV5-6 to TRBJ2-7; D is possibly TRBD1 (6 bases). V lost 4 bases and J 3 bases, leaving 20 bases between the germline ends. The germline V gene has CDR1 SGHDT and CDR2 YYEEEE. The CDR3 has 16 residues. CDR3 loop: CASSRSTGASFYEQYF. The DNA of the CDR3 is TGTGCCAGCAGCAGATCGACAGGAGCCTCCTTCTACGAGCAGTACTTC.

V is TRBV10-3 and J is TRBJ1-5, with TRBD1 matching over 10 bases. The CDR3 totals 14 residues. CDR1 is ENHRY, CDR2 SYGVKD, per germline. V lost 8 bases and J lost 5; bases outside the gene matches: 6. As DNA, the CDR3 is TGTGCCATCGGCAGGACAGGGGGGGATCAGCCCCAGCATTTT. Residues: CAIGRTGGDQPQHF.

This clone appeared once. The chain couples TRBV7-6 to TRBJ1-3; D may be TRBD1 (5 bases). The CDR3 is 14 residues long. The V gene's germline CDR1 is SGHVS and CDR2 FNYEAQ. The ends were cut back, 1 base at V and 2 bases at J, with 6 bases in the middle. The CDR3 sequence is CASSLGGTGNTIYF. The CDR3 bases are TGTGCCAGCAGCTTAGGGGGGACTGGAAACACCATATATTTT.

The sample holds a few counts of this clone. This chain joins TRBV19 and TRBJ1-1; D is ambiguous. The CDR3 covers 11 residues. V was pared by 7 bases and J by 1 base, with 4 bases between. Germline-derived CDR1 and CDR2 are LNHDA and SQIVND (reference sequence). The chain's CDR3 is CASKENTEAFF. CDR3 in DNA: TGTGCCAGTAAGGAGAACACTGAAGCTTTCTTT.